Following are 18 T cell receptor beta chains from one sample sequenced in a study of cytomegalovirus exposure and HLA in healthy donors (dated by TCRdb to about 2017). The library was generated by the immunoSEQ multiplex PCR assay. For the multiplex PCR, a mixture combining 60 forward primers for TCR Vbeta segments and 13 reverse primers for TCR Jbeta segments was used. TCRdb mirrors the immuneACCESS table, restricted to in-frame sequences. Some clones are absent from its copies; in checked studies, under half trace to an unresolved V gene, and the reason for the others is unknown. The sample table contains approximately 40,000 clones; only one count was recorded for approximately 90% of them. Over 9.5% of the sample lies in the top ten. Material: PBMCs. Receptors originate from a middle-aged woman in good health and CMV-seropositive.

The genes are TRBV6-1 and TRBJ1-2, with no clear D. Per the germline V gene, CDR1 is MNHNS and CDR2 is SASEGT. The V end lost 0 bases, the J end lost 8 bases, and 7 bases lay between the germline ends. The CDR3 runs 12 residues. This CDR3 reads CASSEAGGGYTF. As DNA, the CDR3 is TGTGCCAGCAGTGAAGCGGGAGGGGGCTACACCTTC.

This rearrangement joins TRBV9 to TRBJ2-2; the match to TRBD2 covers 11 bases. This CDR3 comprises 15 residues. CDR1 is SGDLS, CDR2 YYNGEE, per germline. V lost 7 bases and J lost 5; bases outside the gene matches: 7. The CDR3 coding sequence is TGTGCCAGCGGAGTGACTAGCGGGGATACCGGGGAGCTGTTTTTT. It codes for CASGVTSGDTGELFF.

The chain combines TRBV6-5 with TRBJ2-5, with 9 positions matching TRBD1. The end of the DNA is better explained by TRBJ2-7, so the J call may be wrong. The CDR3 covers 16 residues. Germline assignment: CDR1 MNHEY and CDR2 SVGAGI. This chain's CDR3 is CASSYSEGTGFPEQYF. The CDR3 DNA sequence: TGTGCCAGCAGTTACTCCGAGGGGACAGGGTTTCCCGAGCAGTACTTC.

In DNA, the CDR3 is TGTGCCAGCAGCTCCGGGACAGGGAGGACCGGGGAGCTGTTTTTT. Translation gives CASSSGTGRTGELFF. The chain employs TRBV11-2 and TRBJ2-2; 9 bases fit TRBD1. Germline trimming cut 4 bases from V and 5 bases from J; bases unmatched to any gene: 5. Germline V gene sequence: CDR1 SGHAT, CDR2 FQNNGV. The CDR3 is 15 amino acids.

The V call is TRBV7-9, the J call TRBJ2-2, with D unclear. This CDR3 has 12 amino acids. In germline, CDR1 is SEHNR, CDR2 FQNEAQ (reference sequence). The ends were cut back, 2 bases at V and 6 bases at J, with 4 bases in the middle. CDR3 sequence: CASSLLSGELFF. Written as DNA, the CDR3 is TGTGCCAGCAGCTTACTTTCCGGGGAGCTGTTTTTT.

The CDR3 loop is CASSPRTEYEQYF. The CDR3 nucleotides are TGTGCCAGCAGCCCACGGACAGAGTACGAGCAGTACTTC. This chain links TRBV6-5 with TRBJ2-7; TRBD1 is a possible D gene (6 bases). CDR1 MNHEY and CDR2 SVGAGI come from the germline V gene. This CDR3 is built from 13 residues. Trimming left V 6 bases short and J 4 bases short, with 13 bases between.

The chain links TRBV20-1 to TRBJ2-5; no definite D call. This CDR3 region has 11 residues. Germline values: CDR1 DFQATT, CDR2 SNEGSKA (reference sequence). Trimming cost V 4 bases and J 5 bases, with 8 bases left between them. The CDR3 bases are TGCAGTGCTAAGGTGGAGGAGACCCAGTACTTC. Protein sequence: CSAKVEETQYF.

The genes are TRBV7-9 and TRBJ2-7; possible D gene TRBD1, 5 bases. V lost 1 base and J 6 bases, leaving 19 bases between the germline ends. The CDR3 totals 16 residues. CDR1 and CDR2 from the germline V gene are SEHNR and FQNEAQ (reference sequence). DNA of the CDR3: TGTGCCAGCAGCTTAGGGGCTTATAAGGGGCGGCTCGAGCAGTACTTC. This sequence encodes CASSLGAYKGRLEQYF.

The chain carries TRBV21-1 and TRBJ1-2; the table's D call TRBD1 went unverified against the DNA. TRBV21-1 is designated a pseudogene. The CDR3 is 17 amino acids. CDR3 bases: TGTGCCAGCAGCAAATCAGTGATTACAGGGCTTAACTATGGCTACACCTTC. It yields the protein CASSKSVITGLNYGYTF.

The chain recombines TRBV9 with TRBJ1-2; 8 bases align to TRBD1. V dropped 4 bases and J dropped 5; count of bases not matched to a gene: 10. Germline CDR1 and CDR2: SGDLS and YYNGEE. CDR3 length: 15 amino acids. The CDR3 here is CASSSTYDRGYGYTF. The CDR3 coding sequence is TGTGCCAGCAGCTCCACCTATGACAGGGGATATGGCTACACCTTC.

CDR3 sequence: CASSPSGDQPQHF. Here the CDR3 DNA reads TGTGCCAGCTCACCATCGGGAGATCAGCCCCAGCATTTT. The rearrangement links TRBV18 to TRBJ1-5, with D unclear. The germline V and J ends were trimmed by 2 bases and 5 bases, with 7 bases remaining between them. The CDR3 runs to 13 residues. CDR1 and CDR2 from the germline V gene are KGHSH and LQKENI.

The J gene is TRBJ1-5, the V gene TRBV2, with TRBD1 matching 10 bases. V trimming: 8 bases; J trimming: 5 bases; junction bases outside the gene matches: 9. The CDR3 runs 15 residues. From germline, CDR1 is SNHLY and CDR2 FYNNEI. CDR3 sequence (DNA): TGTGCCAGCTCGCTGAGGGGGACAGGGGATCAGCCCCAGCATTTT. Its protein product is CASSLRGTGDQPQHF.

V and J are TRBV5-4 and TRBJ2-7; D is unresolved. CDR3 length: 16 residues. V lost 1 base to trimming and J lost 1 base, with 15 bases between them. Germline-derived CDR1 and CDR2 are SGHNT and YYREEE (reference sequence). CDR3 protein: CASSLYSSSRSYEQYF. CDR3 coding DNA: TGTGCCAGCAGCTTGTATTCAAGTTCGAGGTCCTACGAGCAGTACTTC.

The rearrangement joins TRBV6-1 to TRBJ1-1; TRBD1 might be the D (5 bases). The CDR3 contains 13 residues. CDR1 is MNHNS, CDR2 SASEGT, per germline. Trimming left V 1 base short and J 3 bases short, with 6 bases between. CDR3 residues: CASSEGGHTEAFF. The CDR3 coding sequence is TGTGCCAGCAGTGAAGGGGGCCACACTGAAGCTTTCTTT.

Here the CDR3 DNA reads TGTGCCAGCAGCTCAGGGGGACTAGCGGGGGGTGAGCAGTTCTTC. Its protein is CASSSGGLAGGEQFF. The chain joins TRBV7-9 to TRBJ2-1, with TRBD2 identical over 15 bases. V dropped 4 bases and J dropped 9; count of bases not matched to a gene: 4. Germline V gives CDR1 SEHNR, CDR2 FQNEAQ (reference sequence). This CDR3 region has 15 residues.

The chain is built from TRBV19 and TRBJ2-3, with a tentative D call TRBD2 (5 bases). V dropped 1 base and J dropped 8 bases, with 13 bases sitting between them. Germline lookup yields CDR1 LNHDA and CDR2 SQIVND (reference sequence). This CDR3 is built from 14 residues. DNA of the CDR3: TGTGCCAGTAGTATAGTAAACGGGGAAGGTACGCAGTATTTT. Translated, it gives CASSIVNGEGTQYF.

This chain uses TRBV5-5 with TRBJ2-1; D is possibly TRBD2 (6 bases). The CDR3 is 15 amino acids. Germline V gene sequence: CDR1 SGHKS, CDR2 YYEKEE (reference sequence). V was shortened by 0 bases and J by 4 bases, with 11 bases between the two germline ends. This chain's CDR3 is CASSLARAGYNEQFF. The CDR3 region has the DNA TGTGCCAGCAGCTTGGCCCGGGCGGGGTACAATGAGCAGTTCTTC.

This chain joins TRBV10-3 and TRBJ1-6; a weak D match, TRBD1 (5 bases). The V and J ends lost 0 bases and 7 bases respectively, with 13 bases between them. Germline V gene lookup returns CDR1 ENHRY and CDR2 SYGVKD. This CDR3 is 16 amino acids long. CDR3 residues: CAISESSQGGNSPLHF. CDR3 nucleotides: TGTGCCATCAGTGAGTCGAGTCAGGGAGGGAATTCACCCCTCCACTTT.